Listed here are 18 T cell receptor beta chains from one sample, sequenced in a study of patients and donors after allogeneic stem cell transplantation. TCRdb redid the calling of the RT-PCR reads with MiXCR, one entry per CDR3 protein. The sample includes roughly 200,000 distinct CDR3 sequences, 38% of them seen just once. Input material: blood, either unsorted or a sorted T cell fraction (not recorded which). These receptors all come from a human donor who was either an allogeneic HSCT recipient or a stem cell or donor lymphocyte infusion donor (not recorded which). It is not recorded whose cells these are; they may come from a transplant donor.

The V call is TRBV5-1, the J call TRBJ2-3; no clear D. Germline CDR1 reads SGHRS; CDR2 reads YFSETQ. The CDR3 covers 14 residues. V was cut by 8 bases and J by 2 bases, with 15 bases left in between. The CDR3 nucleotides read TGCGCCAGTGGAATCCTACCCAACACAGATACGCAGTATTTT. This translates into CASGILPNTDTQYF.

This sequence joins TRBV5-1 and TRBJ2-2, with D possibly matching TRBD2 (5 bases). Trimming removed 0 bases at V and 4 bases at J, with 10 bases between. Germline CDR1 SGHRS, CDR2 YFSETQ. This CDR3 region has 15 residues. CDR3 coding DNA: TGCGCCAGCAGCTTGGCCGGGGTCGGCACCGGGGAGCTGTTTTTT. This encodes CASSLAGVGTGELFF.

The rearrangement links TRBV7-9 to TRBJ1-5; the match to TRBD1 covers 7 bases. The trim removed 7 bases at V and 9 bases at J, leaving 15 bases unmatched. The CDR3 sequence is 15 residues long. The germline gives CDR1 SEHNR, CDR2 FQNEAQ (reference sequence). The chain's CDR3 is CASTLGDLRQGPQHF. The CDR3 region has the DNA TGTGCCAGCACCCTAGGGGACCTGCGACAGGGGCCCCAGCATTTT. Together with reference TRBV7-9 and TRBJ1-5, the CDR3 gives the full variable domain: DTGVSQNPRHKITKRGQNVTFRCDPISEHNRLYWYRQTLGQGPEFLTYFQNEAQLEKSRLLSDRFSAERPKGSFSTLEIQRTEQGDSAMYLCASTLGDLRQGPQHFGDGTRLSIL.

This clonotype was counted only a few times. V usage is TRBV20-1 and J usage is TRBJ1-6; D gene ambiguous. The CDR3 covers 16 residues. Per germline, CDR1 DFQATT and CDR2 SNEGSKA (reference sequence). The V end was cut by 1 base, the J end by 4 bases, with 14 bases between. The CDR3 nucleotides read TGCAGTGCTAGAGCGGCAGTCGAGGCGTATAATTCACCCCTCCACTTT. Translation: CSARAAVEAYNSPLHF.

This clonotype was detected a few times. The rearrangement joins TRBV29-1 to TRBJ2-3; D possibly corresponds to TRBD1 (6 bases). Trimming cost V 6 bases and J 2 bases, with 12 bases left between them. The CDR3 loop spans 13 amino acids. Germline CDR1 is SQVTM and CDR2 is ANQGSEA. The CDR3, as DNA: TGCAGCGTGGGACACCTTCTCACAGATACGCAGTATTTT. Its translation is CSVGHLLTDTQYF.

The chain uses TRBV30 and TRBJ1-2; D unresolved. Germline V gives CDR1 GTSNPN, CDR2 SVGIG (reference sequence). CDR3 size: 12 residues. V shed 2 bases and J shed 4 bases, with 8 bases lying between them. The CDR3 DNA reads TGTGCCTGGAGTAATGACGGCTATGGCTACACCTTC. This codes for CAWSNDGYGYTF.

This clonotype was counted a few times. The chain is built from TRBV28 and TRBJ1-2, with 8 bases that match TRBD1. The junction had 5 bases not matched to a gene; V was cut back by 6 bases and J by 5 bases. This CDR3 is built from 13 residues. Germline V lookup: CDR1 MDHEN, CDR2 SYDVKM. The CDR3 DNA reads TGTGCCAGCAGCGCGGGACAGGTATATGGCTACACCTTC. Its translation: CASSAGQVYGYTF.

The V gene is TRBV10-3, the J gene TRBJ2-7; D might be TRBD2 (5 bases). Germline V lookup: CDR1 ENHRY, CDR2 SYGVKD. This CDR3 is built from 14 residues. Trimming left V 6 bases short and J 1 base short, with 13 bases between. CDR3 nucleotide sequence: TGTGCCATCAGCCCTAGGGAGTCTTCCTACGAGCAGTACTTC. Its translation: CAISPRESSYEQYF.

This clonotype was seen a handful of times. The rearrangement joins TRBV7-3 to TRBJ1-3; D uncertain. The CDR3 sequence is 13 residues long. V shed 4 bases and J shed 0 bases, with 4 bases lying between them. CDR1 and CDR2 from the germline V gene are SGHTA and FQGTGA. The CDR3 is CASSSSSGNTIYF. The CDR3 DNA reads TGTGCCAGCAGCTCAAGCTCTGGAAACACCATATATTTT. Looking up the rest from reference TRBV7-3 and TRBJ1-3 gives the full variable domain: GAGVSQTPSNKVTEKGKYVELRCDPISGHTALYWYRQSLGQGPEFLIYFQGTGAADDSGLPNDRFFAVRPEGSVSTLKIQRTERGDSAVYLCASSSSSGNTIYFGEGSWLTVV.

The chain links TRBV28 to TRBJ1-5, with D possibly matching TRBD1 (5 bases). Germline V gives CDR1 MDHEN, CDR2 SYDVKM. V was cut by 5 bases and J by 4 bases, with 12 bases left in between. This CDR3 is built from 14 residues. DNA of the CDR3: TGTGCCAGCAGTCTCGGGGCGACTAATCAGCCCCAGCATTTT. The encoded protein is CASSLGATNQPQHF.

This rearrangement joins TRBV5-1 to TRBJ2-4; weak D call: TRBD1 (6 bases). This CDR3 spans 16 amino acids. V lost 3 bases and J lost 2, with 15 bases in between. From germline, CDR1 is SGHRS and CDR2 YFSETQ. The chain's CDR3 is CASSWFSGQSKNIQYF. The CDR3 DNA follows: TGCGCCAGCAGCTGGTTTTCGGGACAATCCAAAAACATTCAGTACTTC.

This clonotype was seen a handful of times. The chain has TRBV9 and TRBJ1-2; a possible D gene is TRBD1 (5 bases). Trimming shortened V by 2 bases and J by 0 bases, and 8 bases separated the two germline ends. The germline gives CDR1 SGDLS, CDR2 YYNGEE. The CDR3 runs to 14 residues. The CDR3 reads CASSVQGANYGYTF. The DNA of the CDR3 is TGTGCCAGCAGCGTTCAGGGAGCTAACTATGGCTACACCTTC.

This chain uses TRBV12-3 or TRBV12-4 with TRBJ1-3; 8 nucleotides line up with TRBD1. This CDR3 contains 15 residues. V dropped 3 bases and J dropped 1; count of bases not matched to a gene: 2. Written as DNA, the CDR3 is TGTGCCAGCAGTTTTGGGACAGGTTCTGGAAACACCATATATTTT. Translating it yields CASSFGTGSGNTIYF.

This chain links TRBV5-5 with TRBJ1-2; no clear D. CDR3 length equals 12 residues. Germline CDR1 and CDR2: SGHKS and YYEKEE (reference sequence). Trimming removed 4 bases from V and 6 bases from J, with 10 bases in between. The CDR3: CASSVYGDGYTF. The CDR3, as DNA: TGTGCCAGCAGCGTGTACGGGGATGGCTACACCTTC.

This clonotype was seen only a few times. This rearrangement joins TRBV28 to TRBJ1-4; the D is unclear. The CDR3 is 15 residues long. V was clipped by 4 bases and J by 1 base, with 10 bases between them. Germline values: CDR1 MDHEN, CDR2 SYDVKM. This CDR3 is CASSSDEETNEKLFF. For the CDR3, the DNA is TGTGCCAGCAGTTCGGACGAGGAAACTAATGAAAAACTGTTTTTT.

The table lists this clonotype with a few counts. The J gene is TRBJ2-1, the V gene TRBV12-3 or TRBV12-4; TRBD2 matches at 9 bases. The CDR3 spans 14 residues. With 7 bases clipped from V and 12 bases from J, the junction kept 13 bases outside the gene matches. The CDR3 coding sequence is TGTGCCAGCACCCCTAGCGGGGCGGGAGATAGGCAGTTCTTC. Amino acid sequence: CASTPSGAGDRQFF.

J is TRBJ1-2 and V is TRBV12-3 or TRBV12-4; D gene uncertain. V lost 3 bases and J 7 bases, leaving 15 bases between the germline ends. CDR3 length: 14 amino acids. The CDR3 bases are TGTGCCAGCAGTTTGTCCCTTCATAAGGGTGGCTACACCTTC. Translating gives CASSLSLHKGGYTF.

The chain is built from TRBV20-1 and TRBJ2-7, with D tentatively TRBD1 or TRBD2 (6 bases each). V was pared by 1 base and J by 7 bases, with 17 bases between. Germline V gives CDR1 DFQATT, CDR2 SNEGSKA (reference sequence). There are 14 residues in the CDR3. CDR3 nucleotides: TGCAGTGCTAGAGCCCCTTGGGGGGCTCGGGAGCAGTACTTC. Protein: CSARAPWGAREQYF.